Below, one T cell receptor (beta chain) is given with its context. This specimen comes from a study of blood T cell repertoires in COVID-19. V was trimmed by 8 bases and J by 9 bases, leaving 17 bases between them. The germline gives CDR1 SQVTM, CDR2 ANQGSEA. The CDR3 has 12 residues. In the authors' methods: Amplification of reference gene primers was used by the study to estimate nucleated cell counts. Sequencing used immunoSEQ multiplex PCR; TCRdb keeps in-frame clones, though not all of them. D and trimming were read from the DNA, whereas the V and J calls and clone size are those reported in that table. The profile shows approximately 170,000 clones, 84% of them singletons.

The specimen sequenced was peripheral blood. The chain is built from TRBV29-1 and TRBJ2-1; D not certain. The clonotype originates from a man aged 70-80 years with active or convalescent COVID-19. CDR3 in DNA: TGCAGCATCCGCGTCAGAGGCACTGAGCAGTTCTTC. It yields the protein CSIRVRGTEQFF.